The T cell receptor beta chain described here comes from a study of PD-L1 blockade in urothelial cancer. Background on the study: Among blood samples, the median T cell count was some 140,000. Study-level points and caveats: When pretreatment blood TCR clonality was below the median, it predicted better survival.

In the case of this clone: Its matching antigen is unknown.

Time point in this sample: pretreatment peripheral blood. The CDR3 runs to 14 residues. Germline CDR1 and CDR2: SGHAT and FQNNGV. Trimming cost V 3 bases and J 3 bases; bases outside gene matches: 3. TCR analog templates of synthetic origin were spiked into each PCR. The repertoire was sequenced with immunoSEQ multiplex PCR; TCRdb's copy has only in-frame clones and lacks some. The sample has 56,000 or so clones, over 75% seen once; the top ten hold less than 20%. V gene TRBV11-2 combines with J gene TRBJ2-7; 9 bases map to TRBD1. The source is a man between 70 and 80 years old with urothelial cancer. The sample here was PBMCs, taken around atezolizumab (anti-PD-L1) treatment. The chain's CDR3 is CASSFDRGFYEQYF. The CDR3 DNA is TGTGCCAGCAGCTTTGACAGGGGGTTCTACGAGCAGTACTTC.